The entry that follows covers one T cell receptor beta chain sequence. This clonotype was observed once. What this receptor recognizes is not known. An end of the junction differs from the germline gene, which may be a read error. Patients with hyperthyroidism were aged 18 to 65 years, had been newly diagnosed, and had a disease duration of less than 2 months. Patients were excluded if they had other autoimmune diseases, uncontrolled infections, pregnancy or lactation. Clinical symptoms, serum thyroxine, TRAb, thyroid ultrasound and orbital computed tomography formed the basis of the diagnosis. Total RNA was extracted with Trizol reagent and quality-checked on an Agilent 2100 Bioanalyzer. TCR beta CDR3 regions were amplified from RNA transcripts for repertoire sequencing. A first-round RT-PCR used HTBI primers with the Qiagen OneStep RT-PCR kit, followed by a second-round multiplex PCR, size selection and purification. Sequencing of the libraries was carried out on an Illumina HiSeq2000 in paired-end mode with 100 bp reads. Processing in the source paper ran as follows. SOAPnuke was used for read processing, and reads with adapters, uncalled bases, a mean Phred below 15, or no exact constant-primer or identifier match were discarded. COPE v1.2.5 was used to merge high-quality paired reads. Clonotypes were defined as unique nucleotide sequences and were aligned to IMGT TRB V, D and J references using MiTCR v1.1. The analysis was limited to V-J combinations with a frequency above 0.0001, which together covered more than 98% of repertoires. A TCR clonal expansion and chaos score per V-J combination was defined as the ratio of F50 clonal expansion to chaos observed in the TCRdist matrix. Welch's t-statistics and random forest were used to narrow the features down to 10 to 15 V-J combinations, which were then fed into a naive Bayes classifier. The Morisita-Horn index was used to measure how similar the thyroid and blood repertoires were. The public reads were reanalyzed by TCRdb: fastp trimming at Q25, MiXCR alignment, in-frame beta chains only. Merged by CDR3 protein, the rows form single entries marked with the most common genes and DNA. TCRdb, not the authors, supplied the V and J calls. Within this sample are a few hundred thousand distinct CDR3 sequences, with roughly 39% of them counted one time only. The biggest ten clones account for 3.5% to 5% of the sample.

This sample was included in a study of Graves' ophthalmopathy and Graves' hyperthyroidism (dated by TCRdb to the late 2010s). Looking at the study overall: A patient counted as having stable hyperthyroidism if there was no progression to ophthalmopathy within 18 months of follow-up. In several hyperthyroidism patients, the T-cell repertoires found in thyroid tissue were compared with those found in blood. In total, under 150 blood samples were TCR-sequenced: 43 ophthalmopathy, around 75 hyperthyroidism and some 17 hyperthyroidism-to-ophthalmopathy patients. Following sampling, methimazole starting at 30 mg daily was administered to hyperthyroidism patients, and high-dose intravenous methylprednisolone was administered to ophthalmopathy patients. To explore V-J signatures that distinguish ophthalmopathy from hyperthyroidism, a discovery set of more than 90 patients was enrolled, made up of some 41 with ophthalmopathy and 57 with stable hyperthyroidism. An independent validation cohort was composed of fewer than 20 hyperthyroidism patients and 17 patients who later progressed from hyperthyroidism to ophthalmopathy. The study used signatures of the TCR beta repertoire to tell Graves' ophthalmopathy apart from Graves' hyperthyroidism and to predict which patients would progress to ophthalmopathy. Here is what the overall study found, with its caveats: Most of the expanded thyroid clonotypes with a frequency above 0.001 were also detected in blood, and it was suggested that the thyroid immune response may be reflected by blood repertoires. In cross-validation, the 13-signature model distinguished ophthalmopathy from stable hyperthyroidism with 87.88% sensitivity and 81% to 82% specificity, while in the test set the corresponding values were 80% and 75%. Sample size was not statistically predetermined, and group allocation was not concealed from the investigators. In validation, the model predicted ophthalmopathy progression with 70.59% sensitivity and roughly 72% specificity; some twelve predicted patients were CT-confirmed with GO in a median of about 6.2 months.

From its cysteine to its phenylalanine, the CDR3 spans 17 amino acids. Kept here is only the CDR3 DNA, which spans 51 bases and is read in frame from base 1. The germline V gene specifies SGHRS as CDR1 and YFSETQ as CDR2. The sample taken for sequencing was peripheral blood or thyroid tissue (not recorded which). Here the chain combines TRBV5-1 and TRBJ1-5; TRBD1 could be the D gene, as 5 bases match. The sequence was collected from an adult man with Graves' hyperthyroidism. The nucleotide sequence is TGTGCCAGCAGCGGCGAAAGACAGACTGTTCAGGATCAGCCCCAGCATTTT. Its translation is CASSGERQTVQDQPQHF. The full variable domain, with segments outside the CDR3 supplied by the reference TRBV5-1 and TRBJ1-5 proteins, appears as KAGVTQTPRYLIKTRGQQVTLSCSPISGHRSVSWYQQTPGQGLQFLFEYFSETQRNKGNFPGRFSGRQFSNSRSEMNVSTLELGDSALYLCASSGERQTVQDQPQHFGDGTRLSIL.